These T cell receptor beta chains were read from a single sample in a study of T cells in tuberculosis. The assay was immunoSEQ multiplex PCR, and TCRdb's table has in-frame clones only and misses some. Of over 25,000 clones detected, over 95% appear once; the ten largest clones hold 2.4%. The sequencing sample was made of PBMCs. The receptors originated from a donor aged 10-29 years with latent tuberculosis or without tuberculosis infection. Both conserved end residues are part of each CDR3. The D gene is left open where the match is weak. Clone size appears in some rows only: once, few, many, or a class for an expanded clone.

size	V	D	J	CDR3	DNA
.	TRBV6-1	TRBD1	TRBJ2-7	CASSLGQQLYEQYF	TGTGCCAGCAGTCTGGGACAGCAACTCTACGAGCAGTACTTC
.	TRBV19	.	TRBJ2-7	CASSIDVSAYEQYF	TGTGCCAGTAGTATAGATGTCAGTGCCTACGAGCAGTACTTC
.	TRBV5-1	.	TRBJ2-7	CASSLVSGAYEQYF	TGCGCCAGCAGCTTGGTCAGCGGAGCCTACGAGCAGTACTTC
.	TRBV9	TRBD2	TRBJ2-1	CASSAGTSGSPYNEQFF	TGTGCCAGCAGCGCCGGGACTAGCGGGTCCCCTTACAATGAGCAGTTCTTC
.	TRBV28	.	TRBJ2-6	CASRLVSGANVLTF	TGTGCCAGCAGACTGGTCTCTGGGGCCAACGTCCTGACTTTC
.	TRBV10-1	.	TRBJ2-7	CASSEFGRDGGQYF	TGCGCCAGCAGTGAGTTTGGCAGGGACGGGGGGCAGTACTTC
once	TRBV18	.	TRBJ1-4	CASSLTGSGEKLFF	TGTGCCAGCTCACTAACAGGGAGTGGGGAAAAACTGTTTTTT
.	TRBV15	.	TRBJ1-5	CATGRLYQPQHF	TGTGCCACCGGGCGCCTTTATCAGCCCCAGCATTTT
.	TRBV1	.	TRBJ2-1	CTSSQESSRQGLRNEQFF	TGCACCAGCAGCCAAGAATCGTCCCGACAGGGACTTCGGAATGAGCAGTTCTTC
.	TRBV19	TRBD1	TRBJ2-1	CASSLTGGGYNEQFF	TGTGCCAGTAGCCTGACAGGGGGCGGTTACAATGAGCAGTTCTTC
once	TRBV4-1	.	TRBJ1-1	CASSHQGNTEAFF	TGCGCCAGCAGCCACCAGGGAAACACTGAAGCTTTCTTT
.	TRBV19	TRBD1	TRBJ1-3	CASSTWDSRNTIYF	TGTGCCAGTAGTACCTGGGACAGTAGAAACACCATATATTTT
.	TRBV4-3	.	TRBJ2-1	CASSQFSDEQFF	TGCGCCAGCAGCCAATTTTCCGATGAGCAGTTCTTC
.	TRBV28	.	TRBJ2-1	CASSLRQTPYNEQFF	TGTGCCAGCAGTTTGAGACAGACCCCATACAATGAGCAGTTCTTC
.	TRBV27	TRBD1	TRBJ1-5	CASRPLTGVNQPQHF	TGTGCCAGCAGACCCCTGACAGGGGTCAATCAGCCCCAGCATTTT
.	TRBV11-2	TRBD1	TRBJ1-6	CASRPIRQGNSPLHF	TGTGCCAGCAGACCCATTCGACAGGGTAATTCACCCCTCCACTTT
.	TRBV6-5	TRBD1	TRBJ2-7	CASSGQGRLHYEQYF	TGTGCCAGCTCTGGACAGGGAAGGCTCCACTACGAGCAGTACTTC
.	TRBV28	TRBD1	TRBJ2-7	CASSLTGAAYEQYF	TGTGCCAGCAGCTTGACAGGGGCCGCCTACGAGCAGTACTTC
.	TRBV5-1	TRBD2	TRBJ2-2	CASRPRAGGDTGELFF	TGCGCCAGCAGACCCCGAGCGGGAGGAGACACCGGGGAGCTGTTTTTT
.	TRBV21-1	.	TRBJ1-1	CASSIGRGYTEAFF	TGTGCCAGCAGCATCGGCAGGGGCTACACTGAAGCTTTCTTT
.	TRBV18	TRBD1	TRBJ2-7	CASSPGTGPYEQYF	TGTGCCAGCTCACCAGGGACAGGGCCCTACGAGCAGTACTTC
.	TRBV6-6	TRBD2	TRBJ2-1	CASSPVAGGPVEQFF	TGTGCCAGCAGTCCGGTGGCGGGGGGGCCGGTTGAGCAGTTCTTC
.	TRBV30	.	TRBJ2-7	CAWETGYPSYEQYF	TGTGCCTGGGAAACAGGGTATCCTTCCTACGAGCAGTACTTC
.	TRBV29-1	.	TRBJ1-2	CSVYGASYGYTF	TGCAGCGTTTATGGTGCCAGCTATGGCTACACCTTC
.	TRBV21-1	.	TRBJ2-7	CASSTNEQGNHEQYF	TGTGCCAGCAGCACAAATGAACAGGGGAACCACGAGCAGTACTTC
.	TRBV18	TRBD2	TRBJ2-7	CASSPGLAWSYEQYF	TGTGCCAGCTCACCAGGACTAGCGTGGAGTTACGAGCAGTACTTC
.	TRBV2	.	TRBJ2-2	CASSFFAGTGELFF	TGTGCCAGCAGTTTCTTCGCGGGCACCGGGGAGCTGTTTTTT
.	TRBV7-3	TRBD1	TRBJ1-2	CASSLSGTEPFYGYTF	TGTGCCAGCAGCTTATCGGGGACAGAGCCATTCTATGGCTACACCTTC
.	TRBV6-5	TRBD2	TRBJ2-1	CASSRGGSYNEQFF	TGTGCCAGCAGCCGGGGGGGCTCCTACAATGAGCAGTTCTTC
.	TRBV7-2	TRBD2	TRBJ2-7	CASSLEGSGDSYEQYF	TGTGCCAGCAGCTTAGAGGGTAGCGGGGATTCCTACGAGCAGTACTTC
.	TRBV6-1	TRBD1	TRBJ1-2	CASSERWDRGDYGYTF	TGTGCCAGCAGTGAACGATGGGACAGGGGGGACTATGGCTACACCTTC
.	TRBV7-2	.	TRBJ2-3	CASSSQQLGADTQYF	TGTGCCAGCAGCAGCCAGCAACTAGGCGCAGATACGCAGTATTTT
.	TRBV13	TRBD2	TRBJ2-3	CASSLEGLAGVDTQYF	TGTGCCAGCAGCTTAGAAGGACTAGCGGGAGTAGATACGCAGTATTTT
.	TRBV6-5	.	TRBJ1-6	CASSFGPVTPLHF	TGTGCCAGCAGCTTTGGGCCGGTGACACCCCTCCACTTT
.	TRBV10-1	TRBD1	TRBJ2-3	CASSGQGQGTDTQYF	TGCGCCAGCAGTGGACAGGGACAGGGCACAGATACGCAGTATTTT
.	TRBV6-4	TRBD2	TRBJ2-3	CASLRTSALTDTQYF	TGTGCCAGCCTAAGGACTAGCGCCTTAACAGATACGCAGTATTTT
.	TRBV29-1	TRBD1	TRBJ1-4	CSVGQGLEKLFF	TGCAGCGTTGGACAGGGACTTGAAAAACTGTTTTTT
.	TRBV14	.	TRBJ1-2	CASSQDPRFGYTF	TGTGCCAGCAGCCAAGATCCCAGGTTTGGCTACACCTTC
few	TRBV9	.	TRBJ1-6	CASSEGDGRHSPLHF	TGTGCCAGCAGCGAGGGGGACGGGAGGCATTCACCCCTCCACTTT
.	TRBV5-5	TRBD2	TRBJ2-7	CASSLGHAAGGLREQYF	TGTGCCAGCAGCTTGGGGCATGCGGCGGGAGGGCTGAGAGAGCAGTACTTC
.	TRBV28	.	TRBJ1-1	CASSLTGITNTEAFF	TGTGCCAGCAGTTTGACAGGAATAACGAACACTGAAGCTTTCTTT
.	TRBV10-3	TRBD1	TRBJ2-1	CAISEYRLGTGSREQFF	TGTGCCATCAGTGAGTATCGGTTGGGGACAGGGAGCCGGGAGCAGTTCTTC
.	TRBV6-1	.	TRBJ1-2	CASSEAQGGVGYTF	TGTGCCAGCAGTGAAGCGCAAGGAGGGGTAGGCTACACCTTC
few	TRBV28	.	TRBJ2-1	CASSSRVTYNEQFF	TGTGCCAGCAGTAGCCGGGTCACCTACAATGAGCAGTTCTTC
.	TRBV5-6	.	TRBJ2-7	CASKPLDTVLAEQYF	TGTGCCAGCAAACCCTTGGACACGGTACTGGCTGAGCAGTACTTC
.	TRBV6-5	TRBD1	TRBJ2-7	CASSSPGQGFYEQYF	TGTGCCAGCAGTTCACCGGGACAGGGGTTCTACGAGCAGTACTTC
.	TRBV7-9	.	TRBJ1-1	CASSLYRGAATEAFF	TGTGCCAGCAGCTTATACCGGGGGGCCGCCACTGAAGCTTTCTTT
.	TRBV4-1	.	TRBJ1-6	CASSFPPGDLNSPLHF	TGCGCCAGCAGCTTCCCCCCCGGGGATCTCAATTCACCCCTCCACTTT
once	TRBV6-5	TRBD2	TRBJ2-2	CASSYSSGEGTGELFF	TGTGCCAGCAGTTACTCTAGCGGGGAGGGCACCGGGGAGCTGTTTTTT
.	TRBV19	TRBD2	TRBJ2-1	CASIGRADEQFF	TGTGCCAGTATAGGGAGGGCCGATGAGCAGTTCTTC
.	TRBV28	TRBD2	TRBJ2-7	CASSLSGSPYEQYF	TGTGCCAGCAGCCTTAGCGGGAGCCCTTACGAGCAGTACTTC
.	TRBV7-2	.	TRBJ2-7	CASSFASGTALYEQYF	TGTGCCAGCAGCTTTGCTTCCGGGACTGCACTCTACGAGCAGTACTTC
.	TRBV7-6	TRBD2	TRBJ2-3	CASSLSIPSGGLDTQYF	TGTGCCAGCAGCTTATCGATACCCAGCGGGGGGCTGGATACGCAGTATTTT
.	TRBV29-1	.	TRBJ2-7	CSVGSRSRYEQYF	TGCAGCGTTGGGTCGCGTAGTCGGTACGAGCAGTACTTC
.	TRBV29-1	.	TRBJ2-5	CSVERDTETQYF	TGCAGCGTTGAACGGGACACAGAGACCCAGTACTTC
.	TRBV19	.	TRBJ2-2	CASSILGRKNTGELFF	TGTGCCAGTAGTATATTGGGGAGGAAGAACACCGGGGAGCTGTTTTTT
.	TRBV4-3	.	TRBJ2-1	CASSQEVARANDEQFF	TGCGCCAGCAGCCAAGAGGTGGCCAGGGCGAATGATGAGCAGTTCTTC
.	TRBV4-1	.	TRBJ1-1	CASSQDWENPNTEAFF	TGCGCCAGCAGCCAAGATTGGGAGAATCCGAACACTGAAGCTTTCTTT
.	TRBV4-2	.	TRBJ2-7	CASSQDPGVMQQYF	TGTGCCAGCAGCCAAGATCCCGGGGTTATGCAGCAGTACTTC